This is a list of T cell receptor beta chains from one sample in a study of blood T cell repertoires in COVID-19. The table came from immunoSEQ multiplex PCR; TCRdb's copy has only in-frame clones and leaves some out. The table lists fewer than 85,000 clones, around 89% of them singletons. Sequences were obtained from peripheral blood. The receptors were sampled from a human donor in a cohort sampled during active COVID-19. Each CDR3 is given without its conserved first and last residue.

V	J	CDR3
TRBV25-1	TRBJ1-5	ASSEGDTNQPQH
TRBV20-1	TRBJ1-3	SASRQGAFGNTIY
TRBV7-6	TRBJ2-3	ASSSRPGLSTDTQY
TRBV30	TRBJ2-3	AWSVERGTGTQY
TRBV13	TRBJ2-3	ASRRAIAGGSTDTQY
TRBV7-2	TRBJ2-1	ASSLDRGNEQF
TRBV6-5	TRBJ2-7	ASSTGDEQY
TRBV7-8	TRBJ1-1	ASSLGTGMNTEAF
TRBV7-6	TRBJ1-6	ASSHLAPSGDSPLH
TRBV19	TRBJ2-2	ASSIQITGELF
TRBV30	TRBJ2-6	AWLTPGANVLT
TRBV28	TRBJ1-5	ASRSTGAYQPQH
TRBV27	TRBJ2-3	ASSLRQTGWTSSTDTQY
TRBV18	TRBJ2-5	ASRDRLNQETQY
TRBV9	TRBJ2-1	ASSGSGGRYNEQF
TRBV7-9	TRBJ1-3	ASSLEGSREGNTIY
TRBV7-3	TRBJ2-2	ASSPGGTGELF
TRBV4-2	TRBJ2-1	ASSQDVPDEQF
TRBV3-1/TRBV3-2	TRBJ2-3	ASSHGPTSGSRDTQY
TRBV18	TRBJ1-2	ASSPPNLLTGGYGYT
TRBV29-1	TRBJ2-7	SVEDDHSSYEQY
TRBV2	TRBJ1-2	ASRNLRDRGSYGYT
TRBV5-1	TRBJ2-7	ASSLGPGQAYEQY
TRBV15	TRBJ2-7	ATSYFAREQY
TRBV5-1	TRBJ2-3	ASSPGQLNSDTQY
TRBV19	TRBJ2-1	ASSTGLAGVTF
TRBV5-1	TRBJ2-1	ASFQGPGNEQF
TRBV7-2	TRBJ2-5	ASSRTSGRQETQY
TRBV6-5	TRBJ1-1	ASSYRGPSNTEAF
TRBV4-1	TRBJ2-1	ASSQEEAVPQF
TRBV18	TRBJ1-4	ASSPSGTNEKLF
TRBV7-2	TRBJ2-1	ASSSQRGGGANEQF
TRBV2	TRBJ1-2	ASREQDYGYT
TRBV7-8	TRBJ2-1	ASSLVSGGGANEQF
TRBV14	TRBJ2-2	ASSRQGRTNTGELF
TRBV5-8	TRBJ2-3	ASSLGVGAVSTDTQY
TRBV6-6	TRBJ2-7	ASSFGDILGSGEQY
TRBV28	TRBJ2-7	ASKPGRRSSYEQY
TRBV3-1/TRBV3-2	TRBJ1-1	ASSQGQVTNTEAF
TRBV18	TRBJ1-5	ASSPTAGSGNQPQH
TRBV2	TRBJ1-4	AIAAQGREGEKLF
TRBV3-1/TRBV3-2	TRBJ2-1	ASSQVGTRNEQF